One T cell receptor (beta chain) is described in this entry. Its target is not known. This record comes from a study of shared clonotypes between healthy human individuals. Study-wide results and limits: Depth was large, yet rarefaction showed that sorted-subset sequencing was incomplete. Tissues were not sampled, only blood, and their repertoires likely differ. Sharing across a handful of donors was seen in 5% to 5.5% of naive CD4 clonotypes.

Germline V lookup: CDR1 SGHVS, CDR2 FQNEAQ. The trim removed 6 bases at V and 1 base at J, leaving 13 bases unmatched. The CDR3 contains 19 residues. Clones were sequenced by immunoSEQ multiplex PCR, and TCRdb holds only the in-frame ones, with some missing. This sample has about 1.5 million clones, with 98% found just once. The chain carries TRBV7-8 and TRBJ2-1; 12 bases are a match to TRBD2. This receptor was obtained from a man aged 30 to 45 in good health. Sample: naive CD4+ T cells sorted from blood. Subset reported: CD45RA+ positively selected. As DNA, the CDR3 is TGTGCCAGCAGTCTAGCGGAACTAGCGGGAGGAGGATCCTACAATGAGCAGTTCTTC. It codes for CASSLAELAGGGSYNEQFF.